These 15 T cell receptor beta chains came from one sample sequenced in a study of type 1 regulatory T cells. No antigen has been identified for these receptors. TCRdb re-derived calls from the reads in MiXCR, one entry per CDR3 protein. The repertoire holds about 62,000 distinct CDR3 sequences, approximately 67% seen once, with roughly 1.9% in the top ten. Sequences were obtained from cultured non-Tr1 T cells, either the whole culture or a sorted T cell fraction (not recorded which). The receptors here all came from a human donor in good health.

This clonotype was counted many times. The chain has TRBV30 and TRBJ1-1, with D tentatively TRBD1 (5 bases). Germline assignment: CDR1 GTSNPN and CDR2 SVGIG (reference sequence). V gave up 0 bases and J gave up 1 base, with 12 bases separating them. The CDR3 extends over 15 amino acids. In DNA, the CDR3 is TGTGCCTGGAGTGTCAAGGGGAGGAGGAACACTGAAGCTTTCTTT. This sequence encodes CAWSVKGRRNTEAFF.

This chain joins TRBV6-2 or TRBV6-3 and TRBJ2-7, with D possibly called TRBD1 or TRBD2 (5 bases each). CDR1 and CDR2 (germline): MNHEY, SVGEGT. Trimming took off 10 bases at V and 2 bases at J, with 15 bases between the two ends. The CDR3 loop spans 13 amino acids. CDR3 bases: TGTGCCACCTGGGGGTATGTTACCTACGAGCAGTACTTC. Amino acids: CATWGYVTYEQYF.

The gene calls are TRBV5-6 and TRBJ2-1; 16 bases line up with TRBD2. Germline CDR1 and CDR2: SGHDT and YYEEEE. There are 19 residues in the CDR3. V shed 5 bases and J 3 bases; nucleotides not matched to a gene: 11. CDR3 bases: TGTGCCAGCAGGGTCGAGGGACTAGCGGGAGGGGGGGGCTACAATGAGCAGTTCTTC. Its translation: CASRVEGLAGGGGYNEQFF.

This sequence joins TRBV29-1 and TRBJ2-1, with TRBD2 identical over 9 bases. Trimming at V came to 4 bases and at J to 2 bases, leaving 0 bases not matched to a gene. The CDR3 consists of 13 residues. CDR1 SQVTM and CDR2 ANQGSEA come from the germline V gene. The CDR3 region is CSVGTSAYNEQFF. The CDR3 nucleotides are TGCAGCGTTGGGACTAGCGCCTACAATGAGCAGTTCTTC.

The sample holds a few counts of this clonotype. This chain connects TRBV7-8 to TRBJ2-3, with D possibly TRBD2 on 6 matching bases. The CDR3 contains 19 residues. Germline values: CDR1 SGHVS, CDR2 FQNEAQ. The V end was cut by 5 bases, the J end by 8 bases, with 32 bases between. CDR3 loop: CASSRRSTGPLGSGVTQYF. Here the CDR3 DNA reads TGTGCCAGCAGCCGACGTAGCACGGGACCTCTAGGCTCGGGGGTTACGCAGTATTTT.

With respect to this clonotype: One base away lies a much larger clone, so this may be a sequencing read error. The CDR3 end shows no conserved phenylalanine or tryptophan, and so a read error is likely. This rearrangement joins TRBV4-2 to TRBJ1-4; D is undetermined. The CDR3 length is 13 residues. Germline CDR1 and CDR2: LGHNA and YNFKEQ. The V and J ends lost 3 bases and 8 bases respectively, with 10 bases between them. The CDR3 region has the DNA TGTGCCAGCAGCCAGCCCCATAGGGAAAAACTGTTTTAT. It codes for CASSQPHREKLFY.

The chain is built from TRBV21-1 and TRBJ1-1; the table's D call TRBD1 went unverified against the DNA. TRBV21-1 is classified as a pseudogene. The CDR3 runs 15 residues. CDR3 sequence (DNA): TGTGCCAGCAGCAACCCGACAGGGGGATTAACTGAAGCTTTCTTT. Amino acid sequence: CASSNPTGGLTEAFF.

The rearrangement links TRBV24-1 to TRBJ2-2; 7 nucleotides match TRBD1. V was pared by 7 bases and J by 6 bases, with 19 bases of the junction left unmatched. The CDR3 consists of 18 residues. Per germline, CDR1 KGHDR and CDR2 SFDVKD. CDR3 coding DNA: TGTGCCACCAGCGTCCAGACAGGGTCCCCGATGTTGGCCGGGGAGCTGTTTTTT. Its translation is CATSVQTGSPMLAGELFF.

V and J are TRBV11-2 and TRBJ2-3; possible D gene TRBD2, 6 bases. The germline V gene encodes CDR1 SGHAT and CDR2 FQNNGV. The CDR3 runs 15 residues. With 4 bases removed from V and 5 bases from J, the gap between germline ends came to 16 bases. The CDR3 nucleotides read TGTGCCAGCAGCTCGGGGTGGAGGGGAGAAGATACGCAGTATTTT. This codes for CASSSGWRGEDTQYF.

V usage is TRBV30 and J usage is TRBJ1-3, with D hard to call. This CDR3 has 14 amino acids. Germline assignment: CDR1 GTSNPN and CDR2 SVGIG (reference sequence). Here the CDR3 DNA reads TGTGCAACAAAAAGGGCTATCTCTGGAAACACCATATATTTT. Amino acids: CATKRAISGNTIYF.

This clonotype has only a few counts. The chain links TRBV6-1 to TRBJ2-7; a possible D gene is TRBD2 (6 bases). The germline V gene encodes CDR1 MNHNS and CDR2 SASEGT. The CDR3 is 11 amino acids. V was clipped by 4 bases and J by 9 bases, with 10 bases between them. CDR3 amino acids: CASSGGTPQYF. The CDR3 DNA follows: TGTGCCAGCAGTGGCGGGACTCCGCAGTACTTC.

The chain joins TRBV7-2 to TRBJ2-1, with 7 bases matching TRBD2. V lost 6 bases, J lost 4 bases, and 6 bases stayed unmatched. CDR1 is SGHTA and CDR2 is FQGNSA in the germline V gene. The CDR3 runs to 14 residues. CDR3 in DNA: TGTGCCAGCAGTCCAACTAGCGCGTACAATGAGCAGTTCTTC. Amino acid sequence: CASSPTSAYNEQFF.

In its sample, this clonotype was seen many times. The rearrangement uses TRBV5-1 and TRBJ2-5, with 9 bases identical to TRBD1. The CDR3 consists of 16 residues. V lost 4 bases, J lost 3 bases, and 10 bases stayed unmatched. Germline loops: CDR1 SGHRS, CDR2 YFSETQ. This chain's CDR3 is CASSLGTGPYKETQYF. CDR3 nucleotide sequence: TGCGCCAGCAGCCTGGGGACAGGGCCTTATAAAGAGACCCAGTACTTC.

The chain joins TRBV6-5 to TRBJ2-7; 10 bases line up with TRBD1. The CDR3 totals 14 residues. CDR1 is MNHEY and CDR2 is SVGAGI in the germline V gene. J lost 0 bases, V lost 5 bases, and 1 base had no gene match. The CDR3 spells CASSRDRGSYEQYF. CDR3 coding DNA: TGTGCCAGCAGTCGGGACAGGGGCTCCTACGAGCAGTACTTC.

This chain uses TRBV10-3 with TRBJ1-2, with unresolved D. The V end lost 2 bases, the J end lost 7 bases, and 14 bases lay between the germline ends. Germline V lookup: CDR1 ENHRY, CDR2 SYGVKD. CDR3 length equals 14 residues. This chain's CDR3 is CAISELGGQSGYTF. CDR3 sequence (DNA): TGTGCCATCAGTGAGCTTGGTGGGCAGAGTGGCTACACCTTC.